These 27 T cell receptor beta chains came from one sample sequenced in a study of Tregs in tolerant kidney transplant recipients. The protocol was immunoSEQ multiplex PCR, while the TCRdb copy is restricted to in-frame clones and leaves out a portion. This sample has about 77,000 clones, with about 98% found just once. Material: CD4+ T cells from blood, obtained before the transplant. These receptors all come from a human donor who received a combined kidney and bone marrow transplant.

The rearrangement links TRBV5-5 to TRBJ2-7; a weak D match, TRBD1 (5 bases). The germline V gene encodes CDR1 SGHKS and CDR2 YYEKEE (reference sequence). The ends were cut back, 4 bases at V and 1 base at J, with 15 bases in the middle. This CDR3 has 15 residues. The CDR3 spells CASSLWMTVSYEQYF. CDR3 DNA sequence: TGTGCCAGCAGCCTATGGATGACAGTATCCTACGAGCAGTACTTC.

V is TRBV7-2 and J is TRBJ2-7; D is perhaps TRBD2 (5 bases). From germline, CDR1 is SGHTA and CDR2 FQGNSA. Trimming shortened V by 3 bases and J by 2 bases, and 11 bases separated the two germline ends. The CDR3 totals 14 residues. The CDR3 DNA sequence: TGTGCCAGCAGCTTGGACTTAAGAGCCTACGAGCAGTACTTC. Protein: CASSLDLRAYEQYF.

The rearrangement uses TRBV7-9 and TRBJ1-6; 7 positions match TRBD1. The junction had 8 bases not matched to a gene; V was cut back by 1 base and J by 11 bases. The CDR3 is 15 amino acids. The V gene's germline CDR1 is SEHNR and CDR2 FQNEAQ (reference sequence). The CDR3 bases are TGTGCCAGCAGCTTAGATCGACAGGGTATTCCACCCCTCCACTTT. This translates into CASSLDRQGIPPLHF.

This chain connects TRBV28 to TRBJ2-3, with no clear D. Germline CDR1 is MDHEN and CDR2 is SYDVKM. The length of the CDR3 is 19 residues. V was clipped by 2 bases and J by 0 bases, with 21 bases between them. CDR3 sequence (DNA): TGTGCCAGCAGTTTACCCGTCCTAGGCCACCCTACAAGCACAGATACGCAGTATTTT. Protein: CASSLPVLGHPTSTDTQYF.

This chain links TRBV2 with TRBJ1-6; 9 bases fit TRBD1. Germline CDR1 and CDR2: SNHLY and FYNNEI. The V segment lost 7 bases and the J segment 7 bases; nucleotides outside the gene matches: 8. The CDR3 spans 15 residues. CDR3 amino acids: CASTIQGAGNSPLHF. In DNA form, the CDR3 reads TGTGCCAGCACCATACAGGGGGCGGGGAATTCACCCCTCCACTTT.

The CDR3 here is CASSFGGGGRGYEQFF. CDR3 nucleotide sequence: TGTGCCAGCAGCTTCGGGGGTGGCGGGAGAGGTTATGAGCAGTTCTTC. This chain uses TRBV9 with TRBJ2-1; 7 bases match TRBD2. This CDR3 contains 16 residues. V shed 4 bases and J 8 bases; nucleotides not matched to a gene: 15. From germline, CDR1 is SGDLS and CDR2 YYNGEE.

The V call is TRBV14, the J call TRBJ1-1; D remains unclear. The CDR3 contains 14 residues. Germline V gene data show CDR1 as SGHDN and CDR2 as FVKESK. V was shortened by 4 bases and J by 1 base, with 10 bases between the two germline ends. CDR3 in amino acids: CASSLRAGNTEAFF. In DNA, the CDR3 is TGTGCCAGCAGCCTAAGGGCGGGGAACACTGAAGCTTTCTTT.

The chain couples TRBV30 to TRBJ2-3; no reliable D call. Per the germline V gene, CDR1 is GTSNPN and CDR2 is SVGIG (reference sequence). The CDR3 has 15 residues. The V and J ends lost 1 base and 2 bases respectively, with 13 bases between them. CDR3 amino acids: CAWSENLSPTDTQYF. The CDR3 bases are TGTGCCTGGAGTGAAAACTTAAGCCCCACAGATACGCAGTATTTT.

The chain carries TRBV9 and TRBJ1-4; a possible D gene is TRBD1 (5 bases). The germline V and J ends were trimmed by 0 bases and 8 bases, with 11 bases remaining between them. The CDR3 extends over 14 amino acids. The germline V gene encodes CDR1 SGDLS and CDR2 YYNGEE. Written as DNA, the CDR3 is TGTGCCAGCAGCGTAGGGGGGGGTAGGGAAAAACTGTTTTTT. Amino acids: CASSVGGGREKLFF.

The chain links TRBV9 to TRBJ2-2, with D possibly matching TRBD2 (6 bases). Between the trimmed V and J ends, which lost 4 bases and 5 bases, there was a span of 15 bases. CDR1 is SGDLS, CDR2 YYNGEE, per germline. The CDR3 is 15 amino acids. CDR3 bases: TGTGCCAGCAGCCCCCTGGGGGGTTGGACCGGGGAGCTGTTTTTT. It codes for CASSPLGGWTGELFF.

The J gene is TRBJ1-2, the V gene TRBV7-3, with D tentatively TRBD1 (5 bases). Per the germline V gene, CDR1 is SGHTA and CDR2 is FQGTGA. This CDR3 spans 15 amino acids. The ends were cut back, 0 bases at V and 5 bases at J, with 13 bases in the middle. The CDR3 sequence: CASSLTSGKGYGYTF. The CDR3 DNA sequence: TGTGCCAGCAGCTTAACGTCAGGGAAGGGTTATGGCTACACCTTC.

The CDR3 DNA reads TGTGCCAGCAGCTTCACTTTAGCGGGGGGTGAGCAGTTCTTC. Translation gives CASSFTLAGGEQFF. J is TRBJ2-1 and V is TRBV7-2; 10 bases match TRBD2. The CDR3 sequence is 14 residues long. The trim removed 3 bases at V and 9 bases at J, leaving 5 bases unmatched. CDR1 and CDR2 from the germline V gene are SGHTA and FQGNSA.

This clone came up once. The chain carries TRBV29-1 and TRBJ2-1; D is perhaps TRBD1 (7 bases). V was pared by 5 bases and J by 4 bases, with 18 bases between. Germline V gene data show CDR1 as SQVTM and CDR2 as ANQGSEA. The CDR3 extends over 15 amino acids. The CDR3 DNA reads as TGCAGCGTTACCGGTGGAGGGGGCGCTTACAATGAGCAGTTCTTC. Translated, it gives CSVTGGGGAYNEQFF.

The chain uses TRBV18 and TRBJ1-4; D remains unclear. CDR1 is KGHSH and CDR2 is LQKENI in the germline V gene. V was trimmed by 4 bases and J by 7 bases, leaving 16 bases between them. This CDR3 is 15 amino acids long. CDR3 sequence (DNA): TGTGCCAGCTCACTAGCGACGTCCACAGCTGAAAAACTGTTTTTT. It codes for CASSLATSTAEKLFF.

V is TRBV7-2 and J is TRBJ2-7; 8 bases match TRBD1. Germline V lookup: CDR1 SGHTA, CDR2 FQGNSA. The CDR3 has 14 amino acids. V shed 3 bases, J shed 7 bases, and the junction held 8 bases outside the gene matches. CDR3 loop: CASSFRRGPWEQYF. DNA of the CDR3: TGTGCCAGCAGCTTCCGCAGGGGGCCTTGGGAGCAGTACTTC.

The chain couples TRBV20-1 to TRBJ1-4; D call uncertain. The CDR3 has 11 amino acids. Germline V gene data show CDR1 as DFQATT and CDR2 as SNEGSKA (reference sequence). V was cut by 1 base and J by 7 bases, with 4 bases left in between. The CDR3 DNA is TGCAGTGCTAGAGTAATTGAAAAACTGTTTTTT. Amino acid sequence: CSARVIEKLFF.

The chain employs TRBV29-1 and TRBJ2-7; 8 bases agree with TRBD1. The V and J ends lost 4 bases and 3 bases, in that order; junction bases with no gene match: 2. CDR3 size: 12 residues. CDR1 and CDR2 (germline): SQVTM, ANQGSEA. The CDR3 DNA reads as TGCAGCGTTGTCGACAGGGGCTACGAGCAGTACTTC. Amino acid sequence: CSVVDRGYEQYF.

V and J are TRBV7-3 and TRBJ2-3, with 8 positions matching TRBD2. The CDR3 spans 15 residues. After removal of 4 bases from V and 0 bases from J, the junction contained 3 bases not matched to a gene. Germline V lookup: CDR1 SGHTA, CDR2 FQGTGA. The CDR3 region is CASSYKRESTDTQYF. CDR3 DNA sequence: TGTGCCAGCAGCTACAAGCGGGAGAGCACAGATACGCAGTATTTT.

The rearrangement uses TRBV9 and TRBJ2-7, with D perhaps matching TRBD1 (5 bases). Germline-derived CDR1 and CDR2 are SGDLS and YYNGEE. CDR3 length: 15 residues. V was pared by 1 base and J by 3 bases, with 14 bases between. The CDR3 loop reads CASSVQGEWVYEQYF. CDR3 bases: TGTGCCAGCAGCGTACAAGGGGAATGGGTCTACGAGCAGTACTTC.

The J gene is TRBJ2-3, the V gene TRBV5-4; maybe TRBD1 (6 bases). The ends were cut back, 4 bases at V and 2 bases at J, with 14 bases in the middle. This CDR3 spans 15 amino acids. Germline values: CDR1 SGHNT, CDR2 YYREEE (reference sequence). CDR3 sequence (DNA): TGTGCCAGCAGCCCTGCAGGGGCCCCCACAGATACGCAGTATTTT. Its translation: CASSPAGAPTDTQYF.

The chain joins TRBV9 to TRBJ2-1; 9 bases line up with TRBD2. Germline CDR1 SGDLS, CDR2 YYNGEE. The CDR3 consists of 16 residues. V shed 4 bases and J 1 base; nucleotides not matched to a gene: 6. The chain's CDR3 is CASSPTGLASYNEQFF. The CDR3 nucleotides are TGTGCCAGCAGCCCGACTGGACTAGCGTCCTACAATGAGCAGTTCTTC.

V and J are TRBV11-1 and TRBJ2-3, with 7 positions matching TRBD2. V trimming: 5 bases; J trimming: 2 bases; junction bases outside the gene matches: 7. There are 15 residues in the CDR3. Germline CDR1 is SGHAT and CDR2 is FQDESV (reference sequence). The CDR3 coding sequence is TGTGCCAGCAGCGCAGGAGCGGGATACACAGATACGCAGTATTTT. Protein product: CASSAGAGYTDTQYF. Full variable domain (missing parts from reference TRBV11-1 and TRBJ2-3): EAEVAQSPRYKITEKSQAVAFWCDPISGHATLYWYRQILGQGPELLVQFQDESVVDDSQLPKDRFSAERLKGVDSTLKIQPAELGDSAMYLCASSAGAGYTDTQYFGPGTRLTVL.

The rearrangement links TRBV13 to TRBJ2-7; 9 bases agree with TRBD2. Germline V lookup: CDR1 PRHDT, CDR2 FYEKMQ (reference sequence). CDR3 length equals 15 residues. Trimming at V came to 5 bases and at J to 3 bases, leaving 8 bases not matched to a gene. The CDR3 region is CASSLRGGAYYEQYF. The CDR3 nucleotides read TGTGCCAGCAGCCTCCGCGGGGGGGCCTACTACGAGCAGTACTTC.

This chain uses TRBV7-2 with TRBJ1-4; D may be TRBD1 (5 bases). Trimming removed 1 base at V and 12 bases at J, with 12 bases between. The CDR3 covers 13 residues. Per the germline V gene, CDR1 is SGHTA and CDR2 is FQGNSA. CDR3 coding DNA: TGTGCCAGCAGCTTAGAGACGGGGACTCAACTGTTTTTT. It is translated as CASSLETGTQLFF.

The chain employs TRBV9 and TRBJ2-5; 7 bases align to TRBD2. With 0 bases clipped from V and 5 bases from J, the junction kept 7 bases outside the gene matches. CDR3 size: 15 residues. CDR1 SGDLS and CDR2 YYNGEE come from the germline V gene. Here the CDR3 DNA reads TGTGCCAGCAGCGTAGTCGGCGGGAGTACGGAGACCCAGTACTTC. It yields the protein CASSVVGGSTETQYF.

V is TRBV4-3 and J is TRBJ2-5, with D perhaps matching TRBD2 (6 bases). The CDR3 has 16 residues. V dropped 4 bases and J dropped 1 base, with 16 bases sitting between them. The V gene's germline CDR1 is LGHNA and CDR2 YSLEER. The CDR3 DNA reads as TGCGCCAGCAGCCGTAAGCGGGTGGGGGGCCAAGAGACCCAGTACTTC. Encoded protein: CASSRKRVGGQETQYF.

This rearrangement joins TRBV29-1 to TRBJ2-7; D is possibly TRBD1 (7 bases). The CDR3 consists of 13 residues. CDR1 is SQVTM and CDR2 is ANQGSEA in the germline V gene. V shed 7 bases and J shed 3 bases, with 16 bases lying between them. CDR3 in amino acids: CSGGGTENYEQYF. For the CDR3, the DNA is TGCAGCGGAGGAGGGACAGAGAACTACGAGCAGTACTTC.